This note documents a single TCR beta chain sequence. This entry belongs to a study of blood T cell repertoires in COVID-19. Study details: Italy, Spain and the United States were the sources of the convalescent and acute COVID-19 samples.

V lost 5 bases, J lost 5 bases, and 6 bases stayed unmatched. The CDR3 totals 15 residues. Germline CDR1 and CDR2: LNHDA and SQIVND (reference sequence). In the original processing: Reference gene primer amplification gave nucleated cell count estimates. TCRdb's table, derived via immunoSEQ multiplex PCR, lists solely in-frame clones and lacks some. V and J calls and clone size are given by that table; D and trimming were obtained from the DNA. The profile shows about 250,000 clones, approximately 83% of them singletons. Participants came from some 23 US areas, aged roughly 18 to 95 years. Clinical history reported by participants formed the basis on which cohorts were assigned.

Sequenced: PBMCs or T cells enriched from blood (not recorded which). The chain is built from TRBV19 and TRBJ2-3; the match to TRBD2 covers 11 bases. This TCR was sampled from a woman aged 25-40 years who had recovered from COVID-19. CDR3 DNA: TGTGCCAGTAGTCCTAGCGGGGGGCTGCGAGATACGCAGTATTTT. Its protein product is CASSPSGGLRDTQYF.